This TCR beta chain was sequenced for a study of T cell responses to AZD1222 COVID-19 vaccine. Study results and limitations: Clonal diversity was possibly underestimated, and white British individuals and females predominated among donors. Without day 14 samples, only post-peak T cell repertoires were studied. Distributed over spike, vaccine-associated CD4 TCRs predominated at 160-218 and 743-854. Only a handful of individuals given AZD1222 were seropositive at baseline.

Comments on this clone: What it recognizes is unknown.

Germline V gene lookup returns CDR1 SGHTA and CDR2 FQGNSA. The V and J ends lost 4 bases and 7 bases respectively, with 13 bases between them. The CDR3 spans 13 residues. Profiled with immunoSEQ multiplex PCR; TCRdb holds only in-frame clones, not every one. The sample includes 200,000 or so clones, 75% to 90% of them seen just once. V and J are TRBV7-2 and TRBJ1-1; maybe TRBD1 (5 bases). Source: peripheral blood, taken on day 0 of AZD1222 vaccination. The TCR comes from an adult in good health. This chain's CDR3 is CASSSNTQGEAFF. The CDR3 bases are TGTGCCAGCAGCTCGAACACCCAGGGTGAAGCTTTCTTT.